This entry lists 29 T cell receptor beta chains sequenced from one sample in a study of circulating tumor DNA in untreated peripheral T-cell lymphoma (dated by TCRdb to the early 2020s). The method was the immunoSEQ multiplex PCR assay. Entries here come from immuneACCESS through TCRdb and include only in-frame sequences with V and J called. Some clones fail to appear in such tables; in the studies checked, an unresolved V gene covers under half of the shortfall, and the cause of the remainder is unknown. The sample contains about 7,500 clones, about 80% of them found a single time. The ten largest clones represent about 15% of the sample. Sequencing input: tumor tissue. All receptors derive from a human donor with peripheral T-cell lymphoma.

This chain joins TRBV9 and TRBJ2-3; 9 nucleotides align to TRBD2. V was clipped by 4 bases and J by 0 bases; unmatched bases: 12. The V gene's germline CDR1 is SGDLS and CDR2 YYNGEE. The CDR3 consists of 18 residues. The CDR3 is CASSFGAGGPSSTDTQYF. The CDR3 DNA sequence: TGTGCCAGCAGCTTTGGAGCGGGAGGTCCCTCTAGCACAGATACGCAGTATTTT.

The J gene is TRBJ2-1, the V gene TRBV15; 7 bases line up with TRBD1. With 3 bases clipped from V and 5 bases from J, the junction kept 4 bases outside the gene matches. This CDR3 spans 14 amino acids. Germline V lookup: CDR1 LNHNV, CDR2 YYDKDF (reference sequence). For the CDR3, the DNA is TGTGCCACCAGCAGGGGGACAGTTAACAATGAGCAGTTCTTC. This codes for CATSRGTVNNEQFF.

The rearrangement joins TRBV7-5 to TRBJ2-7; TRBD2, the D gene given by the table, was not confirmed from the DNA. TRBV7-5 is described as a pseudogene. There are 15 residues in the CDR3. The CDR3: CASSPGLAGTSEQYF. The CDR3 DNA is TGTGCCAGCAGCCCCGGACTAGCGGGAACCTCCGAGCAGTACTTC.

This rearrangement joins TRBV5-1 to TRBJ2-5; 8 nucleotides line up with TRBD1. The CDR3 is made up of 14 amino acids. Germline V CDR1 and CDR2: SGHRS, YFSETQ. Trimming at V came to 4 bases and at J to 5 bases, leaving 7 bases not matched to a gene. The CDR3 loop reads CASSPRTGTETQYF. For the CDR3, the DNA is TGCGCCAGCAGCCCACGGACAGGGACGGAGACCCAGTACTTC.

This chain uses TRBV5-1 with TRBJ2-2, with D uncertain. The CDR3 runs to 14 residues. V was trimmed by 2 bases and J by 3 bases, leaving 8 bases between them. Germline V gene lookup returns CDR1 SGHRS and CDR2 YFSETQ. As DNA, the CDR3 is TGCGCCAGCAGCTTTGACTCTTACACCGGGGAGCTGTTTTTT. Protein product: CASSFDSYTGELFF.

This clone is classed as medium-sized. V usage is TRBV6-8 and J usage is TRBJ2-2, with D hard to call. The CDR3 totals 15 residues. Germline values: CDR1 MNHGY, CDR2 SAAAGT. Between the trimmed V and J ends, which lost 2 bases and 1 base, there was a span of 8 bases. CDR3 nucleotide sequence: TGTGCCAGCAGTTACCTCGCAGGGAACACCGGGGAGCTGTTTTTT. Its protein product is CASSYLAGNTGELFF.

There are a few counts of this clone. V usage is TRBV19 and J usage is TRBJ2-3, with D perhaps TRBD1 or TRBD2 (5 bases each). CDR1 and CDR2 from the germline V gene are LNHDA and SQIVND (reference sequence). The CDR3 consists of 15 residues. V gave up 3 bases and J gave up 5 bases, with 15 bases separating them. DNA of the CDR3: TGTGCCAGTAGTATTATGGGACGGCAGGAAGATACGCAGTATTTT. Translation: CASSIMGRQEDTQYF.

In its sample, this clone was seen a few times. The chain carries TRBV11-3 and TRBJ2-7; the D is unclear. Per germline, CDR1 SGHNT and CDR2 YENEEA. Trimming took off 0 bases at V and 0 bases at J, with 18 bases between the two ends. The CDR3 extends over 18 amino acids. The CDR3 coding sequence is TGTGCCAGCAGCTTAGAGGTGGGCTCCAGGTTTTTCTCCTACGAGCAGTACTTC. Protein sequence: CASSLEVGSRFFSYEQYF. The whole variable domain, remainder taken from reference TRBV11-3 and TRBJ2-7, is EAGVVQSPRYKIIEKKQPVAFWCNPISGHNTLYWYLQNLGQGPELLIRYENEEAVDDSQLPKDRFSAERLKGVDSTLKIQPAELGDSAVYLCASSLEVGSRFFSYEQYFGPGTRLTVT.

The CDR3 region has the DNA TGTGCCAGTAGTATACAGGGACAGGTGCCTGGGGCCAACGTCCTGACTTTC. Amino acids: CASSIQGQVPGANVLTF. The chain couples TRBV19 to TRBJ2-6; 8 nucleotides align to TRBD1. Per the germline V gene, CDR1 is LNHDA and CDR2 is SQIVND (reference sequence). V lost 2 bases and J lost 2; bases outside the gene matches: 5. There are 17 residues in the CDR3.

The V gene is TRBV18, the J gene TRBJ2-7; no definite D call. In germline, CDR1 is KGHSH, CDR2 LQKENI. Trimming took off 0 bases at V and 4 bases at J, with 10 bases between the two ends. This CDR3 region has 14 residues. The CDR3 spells CASSPPEKTYEQYF. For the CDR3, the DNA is TGTGCCAGCTCACCACCGGAGAAGACGTACGAGCAGTACTTC.

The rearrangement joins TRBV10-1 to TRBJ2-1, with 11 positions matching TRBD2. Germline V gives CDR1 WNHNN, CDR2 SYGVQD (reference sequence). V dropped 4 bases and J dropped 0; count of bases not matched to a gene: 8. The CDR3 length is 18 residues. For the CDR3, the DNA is TGCGCCAGCAGTGGACCTAGCGGGAGGATTAGCTCCTACAATGAGCAGTTCTTC. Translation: CASSGPSGRISSYNEQFF.

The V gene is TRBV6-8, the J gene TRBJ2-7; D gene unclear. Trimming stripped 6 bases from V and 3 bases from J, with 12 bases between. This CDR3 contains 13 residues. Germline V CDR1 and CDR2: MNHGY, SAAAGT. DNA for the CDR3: TGTGCCAGCAGACAAACTAAGGGCTACGAGCAGTACTTC. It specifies CASRQTKGYEQYF.

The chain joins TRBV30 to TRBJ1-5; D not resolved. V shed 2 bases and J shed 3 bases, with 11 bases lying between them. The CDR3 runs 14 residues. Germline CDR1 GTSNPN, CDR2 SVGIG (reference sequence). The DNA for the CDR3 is TGTGCCTGGAGTCCGACAACCCTCAATCAGCCCCAGCATTTT. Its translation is CAWSPTTLNQPQHF.

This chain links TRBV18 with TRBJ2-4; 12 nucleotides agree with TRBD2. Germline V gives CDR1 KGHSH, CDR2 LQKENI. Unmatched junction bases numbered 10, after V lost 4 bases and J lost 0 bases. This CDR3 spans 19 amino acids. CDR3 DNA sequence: TGTGCCAGCTCACTTATTAATCCGGGACTAGCGGGAGCCAAAAACATTCAGTACTTC. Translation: CASSLINPGLAGAKNIQYF.

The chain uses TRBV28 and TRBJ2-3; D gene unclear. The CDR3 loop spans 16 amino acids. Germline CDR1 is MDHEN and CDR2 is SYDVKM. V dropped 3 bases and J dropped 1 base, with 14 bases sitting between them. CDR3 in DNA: TGTGCCAGCAGTTTTGGTCCTCAGGATCGCACAGATACGCAGTATTTT. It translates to CASSFGPQDRTDTQYF.

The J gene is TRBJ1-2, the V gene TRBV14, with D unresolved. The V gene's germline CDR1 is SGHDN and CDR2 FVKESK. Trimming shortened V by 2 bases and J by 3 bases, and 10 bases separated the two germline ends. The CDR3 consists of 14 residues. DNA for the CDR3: TGTGCCAGCAGCCAAAGCGGAGTGGACTATGGCTACACCTTC. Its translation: CASSQSGVDYGYTF.

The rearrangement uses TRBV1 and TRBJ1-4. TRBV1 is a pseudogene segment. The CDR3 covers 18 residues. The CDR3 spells CTSSQAGGDIPTNEKLFF. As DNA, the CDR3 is TGCACCAGCAGCCAAGCTGGGGGGGACATCCCAACTAATGAAAAACTGTTTTTT.

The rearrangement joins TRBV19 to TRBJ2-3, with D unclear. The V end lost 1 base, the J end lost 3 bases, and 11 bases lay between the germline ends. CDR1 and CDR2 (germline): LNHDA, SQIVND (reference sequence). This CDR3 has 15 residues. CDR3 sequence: CASSIGGIGTDTQYF. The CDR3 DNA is TGTGCCAGTAGTATAGGGGGTATCGGGACAGATACGCAGTATTTT.

The CDR3 spells CASSRRDTPNEKLFF. Written as DNA, the CDR3 is TGTGCCAGCAGCCGCCGGGACACCCCTAATGAAAAACTGTTTTTT. The rearrangement links TRBV14 to TRBJ1-4; D is possibly TRBD1 (6 bases). Trimming shortened V by 4 bases and J by 3 bases, and 12 bases separated the two germline ends. Germline lookup yields CDR1 SGHDN and CDR2 FVKESK. This CDR3 is built from 15 residues.

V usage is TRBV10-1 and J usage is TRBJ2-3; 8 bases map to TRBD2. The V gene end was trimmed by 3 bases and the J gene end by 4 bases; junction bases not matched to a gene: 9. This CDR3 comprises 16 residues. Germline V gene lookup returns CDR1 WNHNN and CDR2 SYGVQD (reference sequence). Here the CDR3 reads CASSDPGTRSADTQYF. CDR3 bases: TGCGCCAGCAGTGATCCCGGGACTAGATCCGCAGATACGCAGTATTTT.

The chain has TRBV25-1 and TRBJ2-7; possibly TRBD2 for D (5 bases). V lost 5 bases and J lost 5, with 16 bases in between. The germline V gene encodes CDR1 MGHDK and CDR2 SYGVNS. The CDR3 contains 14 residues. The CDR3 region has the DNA TGTGCCAGCAGTACGGGGTCGTTATCCGACGAGCAGTACTTC. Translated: CASSTGSLSDEQYF.

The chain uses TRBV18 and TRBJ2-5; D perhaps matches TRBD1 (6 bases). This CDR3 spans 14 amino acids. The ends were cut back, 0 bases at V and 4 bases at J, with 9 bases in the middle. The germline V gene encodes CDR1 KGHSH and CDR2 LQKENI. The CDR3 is CASSPPGAVETQYF. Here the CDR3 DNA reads TGTGCCAGCTCACCACCGGGGGCTGTAGAGACCCAGTACTTC.

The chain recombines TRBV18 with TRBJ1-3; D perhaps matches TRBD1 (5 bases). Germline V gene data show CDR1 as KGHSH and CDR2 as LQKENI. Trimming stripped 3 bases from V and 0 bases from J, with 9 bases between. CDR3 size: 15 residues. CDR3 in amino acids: CASSPGADSGNTIYF. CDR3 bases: TGTGCCAGCTCACCCGGGGCAGACTCTGGAAACACCATATATTTT.

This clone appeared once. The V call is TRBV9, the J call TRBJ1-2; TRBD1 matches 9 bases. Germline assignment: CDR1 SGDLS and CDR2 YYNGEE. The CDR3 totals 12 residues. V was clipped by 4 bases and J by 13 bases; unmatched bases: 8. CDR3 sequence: CASSSGTGTPTF. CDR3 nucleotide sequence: TGTGCCAGCAGCTCGGGGACAGGGACCCCCACCTTC.

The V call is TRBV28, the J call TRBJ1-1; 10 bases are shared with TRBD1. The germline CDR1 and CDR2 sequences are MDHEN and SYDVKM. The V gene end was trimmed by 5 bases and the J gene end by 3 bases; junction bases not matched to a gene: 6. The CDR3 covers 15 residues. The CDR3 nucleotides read TGTGCCAGCAGTCCGGCCGGACAGGGGGACACTGAAGCTTTCTTT. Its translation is CASSPAGQGDTEAFF.

The CDR3 coding sequence is TGTGCCAGCAGGTCGGGACTAGCGGACTCCTACAATGAGCAGTTCTTC. It is translated as CASRSGLADSYNEQFF. J is TRBJ2-1 and V is TRBV28; 11 bases align to TRBD2. CDR1 MDHEN and CDR2 SYDVKM come from the germline V gene. The CDR3 is made up of 16 amino acids. V dropped 6 bases and J dropped 0; count of bases not matched to a gene: 4.

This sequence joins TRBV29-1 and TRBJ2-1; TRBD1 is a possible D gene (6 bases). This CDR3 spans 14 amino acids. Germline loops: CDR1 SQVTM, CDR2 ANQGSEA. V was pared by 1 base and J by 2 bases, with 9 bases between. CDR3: CSVEVGDTYNEQFF. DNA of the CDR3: TGCAGCGTTGAAGTCGGGGACACCTACAATGAGCAGTTCTTC.

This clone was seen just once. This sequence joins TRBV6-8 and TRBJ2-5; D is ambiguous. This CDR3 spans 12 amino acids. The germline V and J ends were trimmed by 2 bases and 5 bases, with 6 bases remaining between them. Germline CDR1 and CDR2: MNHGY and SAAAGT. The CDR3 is CASSYVWETQYF. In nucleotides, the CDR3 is TGTGCCAGCAGTTACGTCTGGGAGACCCAGTACTTC.

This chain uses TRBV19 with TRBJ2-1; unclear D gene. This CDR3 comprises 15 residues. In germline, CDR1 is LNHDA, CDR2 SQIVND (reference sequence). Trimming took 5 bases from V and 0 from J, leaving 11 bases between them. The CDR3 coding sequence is TGTGCCAGTAGTGCAGAGATTAGCTCCTACAATGAGCAGTTCTTC. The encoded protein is CASSAEISSYNEQFF.